Below, 17 T cell receptor beta chains from the same sample are listed, as sequenced in a study of blood T cells in healthy people across ages (dated by TCRdb to 2013 to 2016). Receptor amplification or capture employed 5' RACE. These reads were obtained on an Illumina HiSeq 2500. A second PCR of roughly 7 to 11 cycles was performed with a sample-barcoded 5' primer and a J-beta primer mix. Starting from the raw public reads, TCRdb applied fastp trimming at Q25, assembled clones with MiXCR and retained in-frame beta chains. Under each unique CDR3 protein, matching rows form one entry showing the most common genes and DNA. This sample holds around 1,100,000 distinct CDR3 sequences; around two fifths were observed only once. The ten most abundant clones make up roughly 14% of the sample. The material sequenced was blood. These receptors all come from a man between 18 and 35 years old in good health.

The chain is built from TRBV11-1 and TRBJ2-5; tentatively, D is TRBD1 or TRBD2 (5 bases each). The assigned J gene may be wrong: the sequence end matches TRBJ2-7 better. Germline assignment: CDR1 SGHAT and CDR2 FQDESV (reference sequence). This CDR3 contains 13 residues. The CDR3 DNA reads TGTGCCAGCAGCTTATTAGGGACGCACGAGCAGTACTTC. This encodes CASSLLGTHEQYF.

This clonotype turned up a few times. The chain joins TRBV7-9 to TRBJ2-1, with a tentative D call TRBD2 (6 bases). This CDR3 comprises 16 residues. V lost 5 bases to trimming and J lost 8 bases, with 22 bases between them. In germline, CDR1 is SEHNR, CDR2 FQNEAQ (reference sequence). CDR3 nucleotide sequence: TGTGCCAGCAGCCGACGCCCAGGACTACGAGGCGATGAGCAGTTCTTC. The encoded protein is CASSRRPGLRGDEQFF.

The chain is built from TRBV15 and TRBJ1-2, with D possibly TRBD1 on 6 matching bases. V was cut by 5 bases and J by 4 bases, with 23 bases left in between. This CDR3 contains 17 residues. Germline V lookup: CDR1 LNHNV, CDR2 YYDKDF (reference sequence). In DNA form, the CDR3 reads TGTGCCACCAGCCCTCAAGGGTCCCAGGGGCCCGTCTATGGCTACACCTTC. Protein: CATSPQGSQGPVYGYTF.

This rearrangement joins TRBV30 to TRBJ1-5; D ambiguous. This CDR3 has 15 residues. Germline-derived CDR1 and CDR2 are GTSNPN and SVGIG (reference sequence). The germline V and J ends were trimmed by 1 base and 3 bases, with 13 bases remaining between them. CDR3 in amino acids: CAWSAVSGYNQPQHF. The CDR3 region has the DNA TGTGCCTGGAGTGCCGTGTCGGGGTACAATCAGCCCCAGCATTTT.

This clonotype showed up many times. The chain recombines TRBV5-1 with TRBJ1-1; D gene uncertain. V was clipped by 2 bases and J by 2 bases, with 10 bases between them. Germline V gives CDR1 SGHRS, CDR2 YFSETQ. The CDR3 length is 14 residues. The CDR3 loop reads CASSFAPANTEAFF. The CDR3 DNA sequence: TGCGCCAGCAGCTTTGCTCCAGCCAACACTGAAGCTTTCTTT.

The table lists this clonotype with a few counts. CDR3 sequence (DNA): TGTGCCAGCAGCTCCGCTTTGAGGACAGGGAACTACGAGCAGTACTTC. It translates to CASSSALRTGNYEQYF. V usage is TRBV7-9 and J usage is TRBJ2-5; 8 nucleotides match TRBD1. The closer fit of TRBJ2-7 to the DNA end suggests the J call may be wrong. CDR1 and CDR2 (germline): SEHNR, FQNEAQ (reference sequence). This CDR3 is 16 amino acids long.

This clonotype came up many times. The gene calls are TRBV29-1 and TRBJ1-5, with 8 bases matching TRBD1. The CDR3 is made up of 14 amino acids. Germline assignment: CDR1 SQVTM and CDR2 ANQGSEA. As DNA, the CDR3 is TGCAGTGCCACCGGGACAGGAACCGATCAGCCCCAGCATTTT. This translates into CSATGTGTDQPQHF.

The V call is TRBV10-3, the J call TRBJ1-1; 8 bases line up with TRBD1. Germline CDR1 is ENHRY and CDR2 is SYGVKD. This CDR3 contains 16 residues. V lost 0 bases and J lost 5; bases outside the gene matches: 8. Here the CDR3 reads CAISESEGQGRTEAFF. Here the CDR3 DNA reads TGTGCCATCAGTGAGTCGGAAGGACAGGGACGGACTGAAGCTTTCTTT.

This chain joins TRBV20-1 and TRBJ1-2, with D maybe TRBD1 (5 bases). The CDR3 loop spans 12 amino acids. The germline V and J ends were trimmed by 6 bases and 6 bases, with 14 bases remaining between them. The germline gives CDR1 DFQATT, CDR2 SNEGSKA (reference sequence). CDR3 in DNA: TGCAGTGCGGGCAGGGTCTTCGATGGCTACACCTTC. Residues: CSAGRVFDGYTF.

The V and J genes are TRBV20-1 and TRBJ2-2, with TRBD2 as a possible D gene (6 bases). Trimming took 6 bases from V and 3 from J, leaving 14 bases between them. The CDR3 has 14 residues. The germline V gene encodes CDR1 DFQATT and CDR2 SNEGSKA (reference sequence). CDR3 nucleotide sequence: TGCAGTGCCAACGCCCGGGGGTACACCGGGGAGCTGTTTTTT. Protein product: CSANARGYTGELFF.

The V call is TRBV6-1, the J call TRBJ2-5, with TRBD2 as a possible D gene (5 bases). This CDR3 is 13 amino acids long. The V and J ends lost 4 bases and 0 bases respectively, with 6 bases between them. The germline V gene encodes CDR1 MNHNS and CDR2 SASEGT. The CDR3 loop reads CASSVDYQETQYF. In DNA, the CDR3 is TGTGCCAGCAGTGTGGACTACCAAGAGACCCAGTACTTC.

The table lists this clonotype with a few counts. The rearrangement joins TRBV5-1 to TRBJ2-3; D may be TRBD2 (5 bases). In germline, CDR1 is SGHRS, CDR2 YFSETQ. V lost 0 bases and J lost 1, with 6 bases in between. The CDR3 is 14 amino acids. DNA for the CDR3: TGCGCCAGCAGCTTGGTGGAGGGCACAGATACGCAGTATTTT. It is translated as CASSLVEGTDTQYF.

The chain recombines TRBV7-9 with TRBJ2-4, with D perhaps matching TRBD2 (5 bases). Germline V gives CDR1 SEHNR, CDR2 FQNEAQ (reference sequence). The length of the CDR3 is 15 residues. V was shortened by 4 bases and J by 0 bases, with 10 bases between the two germline ends. CDR3 in DNA: TGTGCCAGCAGCTCCCCTAGCCTAGCCAAAAACATTCAGTACTTC. It specifies CASSSPSLAKNIQYF.

Only a few counts were recorded for this clonotype. This chain links TRBV5-1 with TRBJ1-4; 7 nucleotides line up with TRBD1. In germline, CDR1 is SGHRS, CDR2 YFSETQ. There are 15 residues in the CDR3. J lost 5 bases, V lost 4 bases, and 8 bases had no gene match. In DNA, the CDR3 is TGCGCCAGCAGCCGGGGGACAGCCAGCAATGAAAAACTGTTTTTT. It translates to CASSRGTASNEKLFF.

This clonotype was seen a few times. CDR3 sequence: CAIETSGGNEQYF. The CDR3 DNA is TGTGCCATCGAGACTAGCGGGGGCAATGAGCAGTACTTC. The chain uses TRBV10-3 and TRBJ2-7; 12 nucleotides match TRBD2. This CDR3 spans 13 amino acids. J lost 7 bases, V lost 8 bases, and 6 bases had no gene match. Germline V lookup: CDR1 ENHRY, CDR2 SYGVKD.

The genes are TRBV6-5 and TRBJ1-6; perhaps TRBD1 as D (6 bases). Trimming shortened V by 5 bases and J by 7 bases, and 15 bases separated the two germline ends. Germline V lookup: CDR1 MNHEY, CDR2 SVGAGI. CDR3 size: 15 residues. CDR3 loop: CASSPGRDKNSPLHF. CDR3 nucleotides: TGTGCCAGCAGTCCCGGCCGGGACAAGAATTCACCCCTCCACTTT.

This clonotype appeared a few times. This chain's CDR3 is CASSNVYNEQFF. CDR3 sequence (DNA): TGTGCCAGCAGTAACGTCTACAATGAGCAGTTCTTC. The chain couples TRBV6-1 to TRBJ2-1; D is undetermined. CDR1 MNHNS and CDR2 SASEGT come from the germline V gene. The CDR3 totals 12 residues. The V gene lost 5 bases and the J gene lost 3 bases, with 5 bases spanning the gap.